Listed below are T cell receptor beta chains from one sample, sequenced in a study of cytomegalovirus exposure and HLA in healthy donors. Sequencing used immunoSEQ multiplex PCR; TCRdb keeps in-frame clones, though not all of them. This table has fewer than 200,000 clones, roughly 80% appearing once. Sequencing input: PBMCs. These receptors all stem from a woman aged 18-35 years in good health and CMV-seronegative. CDR3s leave out the opening cysteine and the closing phenylalanine or tryptophan. Fields, in order: J gene, V gene, CDR3 protein.

j_gene: TRBJ2-3; v_gene: TRBV27; CDR3aa: ASSGYGQGARKTMQY
j_gene: TRBJ1-2; v_gene: TRBV7-2; CDR3aa: ASSTKGAGVSNYGYT
j_gene: TRBJ2-7; v_gene: TRBV6-1; CDR3aa: ASSEGGTGTYEQY
j_gene: TRBJ1-4; v_gene: TRBV27; CDR3aa: ASLEDSLNEKLF
j_gene: TRBJ1-2; v_gene: TRBV30; CDR3aa: AWSVTRNYGYT
j_gene: TRBJ2-1; v_gene: TRBV7-2; CDR3aa: ASSLGVAARGSYNEQF
j_gene: TRBJ2-1; v_gene: TRBV6-5; CDR3aa: ASRPQGSNEQF
j_gene: TRBJ2-7; v_gene: TRBV10-3; CDR3aa: AISESTSGRSYEQY
j_gene: TRBJ2-2; v_gene: TRBV30; CDR3aa: AWNAGGNTGELF
j_gene: TRBJ2-3; v_gene: TRBV5-1; CDR3aa: ASSLLASGTKDTQY
j_gene: TRBJ1-5; v_gene: TRBV23-1; CDR3aa: ASSRDRGKEN
j_gene: TRBJ2-2; v_gene: TRBV9; CDR3aa: ASTYSPNTGELF
j_gene: TRBJ1-5; v_gene: TRBV18; CDR3aa: ASSPWTASNQPQH
j_gene: TRBJ2-1; v_gene: TRBV6-5; CDR3aa: ASSYGGSFDEQF
j_gene: TRBJ2-7; v_gene: TRBV28; CDR3aa: ASSSGGGGSSYEQY
j_gene: TRBJ2-3; v_gene: TRBV5-6; CDR3aa: ASSTAGDRTDTQY
j_gene: TRBJ1-2; v_gene: TRBV5-1; CDR3aa: ASSLADRGNGYT
j_gene: TRBJ1-6; v_gene: TRBV7-2; CDR3aa: ASSLNGSNSPLH
j_gene: TRBJ2-7; v_gene: TRBV4-3; CDR3aa: ASSQDITAGTYEQY
j_gene: TRBJ2-7; v_gene: TRBV5-6; CDR3aa: ASSGSGTGAYEQY
j_gene: TRBJ2-7; v_gene: TRBV2; CDR3aa: ASRGTSAYYEQY